The clone carrying this TCR beta chain has just one count. The treatment is: roughly 19 received Ad26.COV2.S at low or high dose, single or two shots; about 5 received placebo; per-sample allocation not given. Collection of the samples took place on day 63 after the first injection of vaccine or placebo. Libraries were prepared by immunoSEQ multiplex PCR; TCRdb keeps only in-frame clonotypes and omits some of them. The data hold about 250,000 clones, with about 90% observed a single time. These data belong to a study of Ad26.COV2.S vaccination and SARS-CoV-2 variants. Study-level background: Donor participated within the Ad26.COV2.S arm of the COV1001 trial.

This CDR3 comprises 14 residues. The germline CDR1 and CDR2 sequences are MGHRA and YSYEKL. V lost 2 bases, J lost 3 bases, and 3 bases stayed unmatched. This chain links TRBV4-1 with TRBJ1-1; 7 nucleotides align to TRBD1. This receptor was taken from a person between 18 and 65 years old who received the Ad26.COV2.S COVID-19 vaccine or a placebo. Material: peripheral blood, obtained in a trial of Ad26.COV2.S vaccine versus placebo. The chain's CDR3 is CASSQPGGYTEAFF. The DNA for the CDR3 is TGCGCCAGCAGCCAACCAGGGGGGTACACTGAAGCTTTCTTT.